Listed here is a single TCR beta chain. V lost 4 bases, J lost 5 bases, and 11 bases stayed unmatched. Per germline, CDR1 SGHNT and CDR2 YYREEE (reference sequence). CDR3 length equals 15 residues. This specimen belongs to a study of beta chain features in type 1 diabetes. The investigators reverse transcribed all of the isolated RNA, so they sequenced expressed TCRB transcripts. Repertoires were generated with immunoSEQ multiplex PCR, while TCRdb's copy carries only in-frame clones and drops some. The table has around 500,000 clones, about 32% seen once. This TCR was recovered from a man aged 18 to 29 in good health. This chain connects TRBV5-4 to TRBJ2-5, with 7 nucleotides matching TRBD1. The sample comprised naive CD4+ T cells from blood. CDR3 DNA sequence: TGTGCCAGCAGCCCACCACAAACAGGGGCGGAGACCCAGTACTTC. Translation gives CASSPPQTGAETQYF.